A selection of T cell receptor beta chains follows, all from one sample in a study of cytomegalovirus exposure and HLA in healthy donors. Assay used: immunoSEQ multiplex PCR; TCRdb lists only in-frame clones, some missing. The table lists about 78,000 clones, 90% to 96% of them singletons, with around 1.6% in the top ten. The sample comprised PBMCs. These receptors all come from a young man in good health and CMV-seropositive. The CDR3 runs from the conserved cysteine through the conserved F or W. The order of the fields is D gene, J gene, clone size, V gene, CDR3 DNA, CDR3 protein. The D gene is left open where the match is weak. A row's size may be missing; if present it is once, few, many or a size class.

d_gene: NA
j_gene: TRBJ1-4
abundance: NA
v_gene: TRBV7-9
CDR3nt: TGTGCCAGCAGCTCCCCAGCCCCCACAGGTGAAAAACTGTTTTTT
CDR3aa: CASSSPAPTGEKLFF

d_gene: NA
j_gene: TRBJ1-1
abundance: NA
v_gene: TRBV18
CDR3nt: TGTGCCAGCTCACCAGGGGAGGGGACTGAAGCTTTCTTT
CDR3aa: CASSPGEGTEAFF

d_gene: TRBD1
j_gene: TRBJ1-2
abundance: NA
v_gene: TRBV6-5
CDR3nt: TGTGCCAGCAGTCGGACAGGGTATGGCTACACCTTC
CDR3aa: CASSRTGYGYTF

d_gene: TRBD2
j_gene: TRBJ2-7
abundance: NA
v_gene: TRBV6-5
CDR3nt: TGTGCCAGCAGTCCTAGCGGGAAAAGCTCCTACGAGCAGTACTTC
CDR3aa: CASSPSGKSSYEQYF

d_gene: TRBD1
j_gene: TRBJ1-1
abundance: NA
v_gene: TRBV28
CDR3nt: TGTGCCAGCAGCATCTGGGACAGGGTCGCTGAAGCTTTCTTT
CDR3aa: CASSIWDRVAEAFF

d_gene: TRBD1
j_gene: TRBJ2-7
abundance: NA
v_gene: TRBV28
CDR3nt: TGTGCCAGCAGCTCGACAGGGGAACAGGGGTACGAGCAGTACTTC
CDR3aa: CASSSTGEQGYEQYF

d_gene: TRBD1
j_gene: TRBJ2-7
abundance: NA
v_gene: TRBV2
CDR3nt: TGTGCCACCGGCCCGGGACAGGCCTCCTACGAGCAGTACTTC
CDR3aa: CATGPGQASYEQYF

d_gene: NA
j_gene: TRBJ1-1
abundance: once
v_gene: TRBV2
CDR3nt: TGTGCCAGCAGCTCTAGTCTCATGAACACTGAAGCTTTCTTT
CDR3aa: CASSSSLMNTEAFF

d_gene: NA
j_gene: TRBJ2-7
abundance: NA
v_gene: TRBV2
CDR3nt: TGTGCCAGCAGCCCCGGGAAAAGCTCCTACGAGCAGTACTTC
CDR3aa: CASSPGKSSYEQYF

d_gene: TRBD1
j_gene: TRBJ1-1
abundance: NA
v_gene: TRBV6-6
CDR3nt: TGTGCCAGCAGAACGACAGGGGACACTGAAGCTTTCTTT
CDR3aa: CASRTTGDTEAFF

d_gene: TRBD1
j_gene: TRBJ2-2
abundance: NA
v_gene: TRBV6-4
CDR3nt: TGTGCCAGCAGTGCCGGGACAGGGGTCACCGGGGAGCTGTTTTTT
CDR3aa: CASSAGTGVTGELFF

d_gene: NA
j_gene: TRBJ1-2
abundance: NA
v_gene: TRBV11-2
CDR3nt: TGTGCCAGCAGGTACACCGGGAGTTTTGATGGCTACACCTTC
CDR3aa: CASRYTGSFDGYTF

d_gene: TRBD1
j_gene: TRBJ1-5
abundance: NA
v_gene: TRBV10-3
CDR3nt: TGTGCCATCAGTGAGTCGACAGGGGGCGATCGACAGCCCCAGCATTTT
CDR3aa: CAISESTGGDRQPQHF

d_gene: NA
j_gene: TRBJ1-3
abundance: NA
v_gene: TRBV5-6
CDR3nt: TGTGCCAGCAGCCCGGGGAAGTTACTCTCTGGAAACACCATATATTTT
CDR3aa: CASSPGKLLSGNTIYF

d_gene: NA
j_gene: TRBJ2-5
abundance: NA
v_gene: TRBV5-6
CDR3nt: TGTGCCAGCAGCTTGTTGTACGGGGGTTACTTC
CDR3aa: CASSLLYGGYF

d_gene: TRBD1
j_gene: TRBJ1-3
abundance: NA
v_gene: TRBV27
CDR3nt: TGTGCCAGCAGGGGACAGGGGACAGGAAACACCATATATTTT
CDR3aa: CASRGQGTGNTIYF

d_gene: TRBD2
j_gene: TRBJ2-7
abundance: NA
v_gene: TRBV7-2
CDR3nt: TGTGCCAGCAGCTTAGCAGCGGGAGGTTTCTCCTACGAGCAGTACTTC
CDR3aa: CASSLAAGGFSYEQYF

d_gene: NA
j_gene: TRBJ2-4
abundance: NA
v_gene: TRBV6-1
CDR3nt: TGTGCCAGCAGTGAGGGACTTTCCCCGCACTTC
CDR3aa: CASSEGLSPHF

d_gene: NA
j_gene: TRBJ1-5
abundance: NA
v_gene: TRBV29-1
CDR3nt: TGCAGCGTAACCAGTAGCAATCAGCCCCAGCATTTT
CDR3aa: CSVTSSNQPQHF

d_gene: NA
j_gene: TRBJ2-3
abundance: NA
v_gene: TRBV14
CDR3nt: TGTGCCAGCAGCCAAGAGGACGATCGCAGGGAATTTGATACGCAGTATTTT
CDR3aa: CASSQEDDRREFDTQYF

d_gene: NA
j_gene: TRBJ1-5
abundance: NA
v_gene: TRBV30
CDR3nt: TGTGCCTGGAGTCACCAGGGTTTTCAGCCCCAGCATTTT
CDR3aa: CAWSHQGFQPQHF

d_gene: NA
j_gene: TRBJ2-2
abundance: NA
v_gene: TRBV7-9
CDR3nt: TGTGCCAGCAGCTTTAACAGAGGGCCCGACACCGGGGAGCTGTTTTTT
CDR3aa: CASSFNRGPDTGELFF

d_gene: NA
j_gene: TRBJ1-1
abundance: NA
v_gene: TRBV30
CDR3nt: TGTGCCTGGAGTGTTAACAGGCTGAACACTGAAGCTTTCTTT
CDR3aa: CAWSVNRLNTEAFF

d_gene: NA
j_gene: TRBJ1-4
abundance: NA
v_gene: TRBV21-1
CDR3nt: TGTGCCAGCAGCAAAGTAGGGCTGGGGAGGGTCGATGAAAAACTGTTTTTT
CDR3aa: CASSKVGLGRVDEKLFF

d_gene: TRBD1
j_gene: TRBJ2-7
abundance: NA
v_gene: TRBV19
CDR3nt: TGTGCCAGTAGAGGTACAGGGGAAGGTCGCGGAGAGCAGTACTTC
CDR3aa: CASRGTGEGRGEQYF

d_gene: TRBD2
j_gene: TRBJ2-7
abundance: NA
v_gene: TRBV19
CDR3nt: TGTGCCAGTAGTACAGCGGGAGCTCTTGGGCTCGAGCAGTACTTC
CDR3aa: CASSTAGALGLEQYF

d_gene: TRBD2
j_gene: TRBJ2-7
abundance: once
v_gene: TRBV15
CDR3nt: TGTGCCACCAGCAGAACCGGGACTAGCTACGAGCAGTACTTC
CDR3aa: CATSRTGTSYEQYF

d_gene: TRBD2
j_gene: TRBJ2-3
abundance: NA
v_gene: TRBV10-3
CDR3nt: TGTGCCATTGCAGCGGGAGGGCCCCCAGATACGCAGTATTTT
CDR3aa: CAIAAGGPPDTQYF

d_gene: NA
j_gene: TRBJ2-6
abundance: NA
v_gene: TRBV19
CDR3nt: TGTGCCAGTAGCTTTCCGAGACAGACCTCTGGGGCCAACGTCCTGACTTTC
CDR3aa: CASSFPRQTSGANVLTF

d_gene: TRBD2
j_gene: TRBJ2-1
abundance: NA
v_gene: TRBV7-3
CDR3nt: TGTGCCAGCAGCCCGGGGGGGAATGAGCAGTTCTTC
CDR3aa: CASSPGGNEQFF

d_gene: NA
j_gene: TRBJ2-2
abundance: NA
v_gene: TRBV25-1
CDR3nt: TGTGCCAGCAGTGCCCGACAGGGAGGCACCGGGGAGCTGTTTTTT
CDR3aa: CASSARQGGTGELFF

d_gene: NA
j_gene: TRBJ1-1
abundance: NA
v_gene: TRBV5-1
CDR3nt: TGCGCCAGCAAGTGGGGGCAAGGGATCACTGAAGCTTTCTTT
CDR3aa: CASKWGQGITEAFF

d_gene: TRBD1
j_gene: TRBJ2-7
abundance: NA
v_gene: TRBV28
CDR3nt: TGTGCCAGCAGTTTTGGTCTGGGACAGGGGGCGCCCGAGCAGTACTTC
CDR3aa: CASSFGLGQGAPEQYF

d_gene: NA
j_gene: TRBJ1-5
abundance: NA
v_gene: TRBV6-1
CDR3nt: TGTGCCAGCAGTGAAGGGGGCGATCAGCCCCAGCATTTT
CDR3aa: CASSEGGDQPQHF

d_gene: NA
j_gene: TRBJ2-5
abundance: NA
v_gene: TRBV7-9
CDR3nt: TGTGCCAGCAGCCTGGTAGGGTGGGAGGAGACCCAGTACTTC
CDR3aa: CASSLVGWEETQYF

d_gene: NA
j_gene: TRBJ2-7
abundance: NA
v_gene: TRBV9
CDR3nt: TGTGCCAGCAGCGTAGCTTCTACTATGGGTGACGAGCAGTACTTC
CDR3aa: CASSVASTMGDEQYF